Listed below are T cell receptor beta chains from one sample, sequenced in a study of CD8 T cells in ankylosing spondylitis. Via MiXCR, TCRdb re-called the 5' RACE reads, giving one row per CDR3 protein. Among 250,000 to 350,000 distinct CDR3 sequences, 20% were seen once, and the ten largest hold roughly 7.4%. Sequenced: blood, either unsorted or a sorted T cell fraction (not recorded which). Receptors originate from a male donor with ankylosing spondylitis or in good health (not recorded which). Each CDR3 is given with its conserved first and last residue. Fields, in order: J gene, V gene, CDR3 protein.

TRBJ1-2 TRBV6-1 CASSGAGDNYGYTF
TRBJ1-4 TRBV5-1 CASSLVGLINEKLFF
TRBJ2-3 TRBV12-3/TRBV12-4 CASSPTGKADTQYF
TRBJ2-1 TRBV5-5 CASSFGPQGEQFF
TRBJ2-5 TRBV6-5 CASSYERSQETQYF
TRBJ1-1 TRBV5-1 CASSPPVGMNTEAFF
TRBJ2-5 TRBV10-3 CAISGQTQETQYF
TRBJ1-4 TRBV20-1 CSASGQSEKLFF
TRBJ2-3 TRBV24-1 CATSDPRGTSGTDTQYF
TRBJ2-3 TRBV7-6 CASSFIRGTDTQYF
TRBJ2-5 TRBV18 CASSPQTGSQETQYF
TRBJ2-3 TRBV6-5 CASSYSRGSTDTQYF